This record concerns one T cell receptor (beta chain) sequence. It lacks a known antigen. A read error is the likely source, as a far larger clone sits one nucleotide away. Genomic DNA for TCR repertoire analysis was extracted from whole blood samples or from PBMCs. A few DOCK8-revertant patients were sampled, some at multiple time points. This entry comes from a study of somatic reversion in DOCK8 deficiency (dated by TCRdb to about 2020). Study-level background: T cell receptor beta repertoires were compared among DOCK8-deficient patients, DOCK8-revertant patients and healthy volunteers. The study set out to investigate how, in DOCK8 deficiency, somatic reversion of pathogenic DOCK8 variants alters lymphocyte differentiation and function. The DOCK8-deficient patients included in the study had already been reported in previous work. Results and caveats for the whole study, not just this receptor: The methods did not state, for each individual sample, whether the source material was whole blood or PBMCs.

To prepare the library, multiplex PCR was applied. TRB libraries were generated by one-step amplicon PCR from approximately 100 ng genomic DNA using EuroClonality-NGS primers. Sequencing of the TRB amplicons was carried out on Illumina MiSeq instruments using 2 x 250 bp version 2 chemistry. The original pipeline was this. IMGT/HighV-QUEST was the tool used for both primary TRB sequence analysis and V(D)J annotation. Repertoire diversity and composition were evaluated with VDJtools after nonfunctional clones were removed and downsampling was applied for comparisons between samples. TCRdb ran its own pipeline on the public reads, namely fastp trimming at Q25 and MiXCR clone calling, and kept in-frame beta chains. All rows with the same CDR3 protein become a single entry with the most common DNA and genes. TCRdb's processing, not the authors', yielded these V and J calls. This sample lists 350 to 550 distinct CDR3 sequences; roughly 30% were detected once. The top ten clones comprise 65% to 80% of the sample.

The CDR3 runs 11 residues from the cysteine to the phenylalanine. Only the CDR3 DNA is retained, 33 bases long and in frame from the first base. CDR1 and CDR2 (DFQATT, SNEGSKA) derive from the germline V gene (reference sequence). Sequencing used blood. The cell subset or site label corresponds to: DOCK8-deficient patient with somatic reversion. The V and J genes are TRBV20-1 and TRBJ1-6; the D gene remains uncertain. This clonotype originated in a human donor with DOCK8 deficiency. The nucleotide sequence reads TGCAGTGCTATTCCGGGCGCTGAAGCTCTCTTT. Its amino acids are CSAIPGAEALF.